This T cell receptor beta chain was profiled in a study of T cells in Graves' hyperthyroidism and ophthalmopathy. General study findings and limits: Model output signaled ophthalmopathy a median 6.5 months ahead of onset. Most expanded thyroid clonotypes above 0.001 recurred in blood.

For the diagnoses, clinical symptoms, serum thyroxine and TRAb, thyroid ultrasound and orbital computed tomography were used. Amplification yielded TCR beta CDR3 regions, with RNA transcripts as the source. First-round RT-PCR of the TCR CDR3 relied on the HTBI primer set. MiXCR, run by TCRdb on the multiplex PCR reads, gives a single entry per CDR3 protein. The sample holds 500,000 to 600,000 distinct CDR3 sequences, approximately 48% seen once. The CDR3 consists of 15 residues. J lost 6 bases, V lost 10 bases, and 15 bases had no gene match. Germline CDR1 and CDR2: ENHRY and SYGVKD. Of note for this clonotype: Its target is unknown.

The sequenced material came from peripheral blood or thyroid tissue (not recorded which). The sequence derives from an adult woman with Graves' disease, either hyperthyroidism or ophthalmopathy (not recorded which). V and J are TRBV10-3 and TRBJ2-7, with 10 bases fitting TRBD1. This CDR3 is CASILDRGPYREQYF. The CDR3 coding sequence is TGTGCCAGCATTTTAGACAGGGGGCCCTACCGCGAGCAGTACTTC.